This passage covers 5 T cell receptor beta chains from one sample sequenced in a study of T cell repertoires in cytomegalovirus infection. A single record per CDR3 protein comes from TCRdb applying MiXCR to the reads. This sample has fewer than 55,000 distinct CDR3 sequences, with about 19% found just once. These receptors lack a known antigen. Sequenced here: CD8+ T cells from cultured PBMCs, sampled from culture after CMV antigen stimulation. The receptors here all came from a human donor in good health (CMV status not recorded). Some clones in this sample may be carry-over from other donors' samples.

The rearrangement links TRBV7-9 to TRBJ1-5; a possible D gene is TRBD1 (5 bases). The V and J ends lost 5 bases and 4 bases respectively, with 18 bases between them. This CDR3 has 16 residues. From germline, CDR1 is SEHNR and CDR2 FQNEAQ (reference sequence). CDR3 loop: CASSGPLGTRNQPQHF. CDR3 in DNA: TGTGCCAGCAGCGGTCCACTCGGGACCCGAAATCAGCCCCAGCATTTT. Full variable domain (missing parts from reference TRBV7-9 and TRBJ1-5): DTGVSQNPRHKITKRGQNVTFRCDPISEHNRLYWYRQTLGQGPEFLTYFQNEAQLEKSRLLSDRFSAERPKGSFSTLEIQRTEQGDSAMYLCASSGPLGTRNQPQHFGDGTRLSIL.

J is TRBJ2-5 and V is TRBV6-2 or TRBV6-3; D gene uncertain. Trimming took 4 bases from V and 4 from J, leaving 13 bases between them. Germline lookup yields CDR1 MNHEY and CDR2 SVGEGT. This CDR3 is built from 14 residues. For the CDR3, the DNA is TGTGCCAGCAGTTCTTATTCCTCTAGAGAGACCCAGTACTTC. Translation: CASSSYSSRETQYF.

The DNA of the CDR3 is TGTGCCAGCAGCTTAGATCATTTTAGCACAGATACGCAGTATTTT. Encoded protein: CASSLDHFSTDTQYF. V usage is TRBV7-9 and J usage is TRBJ2-3; D call uncertain. The CDR3 loop spans 15 amino acids. Trimming stripped 1 base from V and 0 bases from J, with 8 bases between. CDR1 is SEHNR and CDR2 is FQNEAQ in the germline V gene (reference sequence).

As for this clonotype: A read error is possible here, since a much larger clone lies one base away. This rearrangement joins TRBV6-4 to TRBJ2-1, with no clear D. The germline V gene has CDR1 MRHNA and CDR2 SNTAGT. The length of the CDR3 is 13 residues. The CDR3 coding sequence is TGTGACAGCAGTGACGGCCCCACGGATGAGCAGTTCTTC. Protein product: CDSSDGPTDEQFF.

This chain connects TRBV5-5 to TRBJ1-4, with D perhaps TRBD1 (5 bases). This CDR3 comprises 14 residues. With 0 bases removed from V and 7 bases from J, the gap between germline ends came to 10 bases. CDR1 SGHKS and CDR2 YYEKEE come from the germline V gene (reference sequence). CDR3 sequence reads: CASSLEGHFEKLFF. In DNA, the CDR3 is TGTGCCAGCAGCTTGGAAGGACACTTTGAAAAACTGTTTTTT.